Each of the 19 T cell receptor beta chains below was sequenced from the same sample in a study of blood T cells in healthy people across ages. Then a second PCR, running about 6 to 12 cycles, was carried out with a sample-barcoded 5' primer and a J-beta primer mix. TCRdb re-analysed the 5' RACE reads in MiXCR, keeping a single row per CDR3 protein. Of about 780,000 distinct CDR3 sequences listed, under 80% are singletons. The source material was blood. These receptors were taken from a man aged 25 to 45 in good health.

This chain joins TRBV12-5 and TRBJ1-2; 7 bases are a match to TRBD1. This CDR3 spans 14 amino acids. Trimming cost V 3 bases and J 6 bases; bases outside gene matches: 7. Germline CDR1 LGHNT, CDR2 FRNRAP. The CDR3 here is CASGFGTAGNGYTF. Written as DNA, the CDR3 is TGTGCTAGTGGTTTCGGGACAGCGGGGAATGGCTACACCTTC.

This clonotype has at least ten counts. The chain links TRBV4-3 to TRBJ2-3; 9 bases align to TRBD1. Germline assignment: CDR1 LGHNA and CDR2 YSLEER. Losses at the gene ends were 4 bases for V and 2 bases for J; bases not matched to a gene: 4. CDR3 length: 15 amino acids. The CDR3 loop reads CASSLGTGFTDTQYF. CDR3 nucleotides: TGCGCCAGCAGCCTTGGGACAGGGTTCACAGATACGCAGTATTTT.

This clonotype was observed once. In DNA form, the CDR3 reads TGCAGTGCTAGAGGGCCTTCCCTCTCCTACAATGAGCAGTTCTTC. Translated, it gives CSARGPSLSYNEQFF. V usage is TRBV20-1 and J usage is TRBJ2-1; D is undetermined. V shed 1 base and J shed 0 bases, with 10 bases lying between them. The CDR3 has 15 amino acids. Germline V gene lookup returns CDR1 DFQATT and CDR2 SNEGSKA (reference sequence).

The table lists this clonotype with a few counts. CDR3 in amino acids: CSVEGGPPYNEQFF. The CDR3 DNA reads as TGCAGCGTTGAGGGGGGCCCCCCCTACAATGAGCAGTTCTTC. The J gene is TRBJ2-1, the V gene TRBV29-1; the D call may be TRBD1 or TRBD2 (6 bases each). The V end was cut by 3 bases, the J end by 2 bases, with 11 bases between. This CDR3 has 14 amino acids. The germline V gene encodes CDR1 SQVTM and CDR2 ANQGSEA.

J is TRBJ2-2 and V is TRBV24-1, with unresolved D. Looked up from germline, CDR1 is KGHDR and CDR2 is SFDVKD. Trimming took off 4 bases at V and 5 bases at J, with 7 bases between the two ends. CDR3 size: 13 residues. This CDR3 reads CATSDAGTGELFF. The CDR3 DNA reads TGTGCCACCAGTGACGCCGGGACCGGGGAGCTGTTTTTT.

This clonotype is a singleton in its sample. This chain links TRBV7-8 with TRBJ2-1; no clear D. The germline gives CDR1 SGHVS, CDR2 FQNEAQ. V shed 5 bases and J shed 8 bases, with 19 bases lying between them. The CDR3 totals 15 residues. CDR3 region: CASSPTIGRKDEQFF. CDR3 in DNA: TGTGCCAGCAGCCCTACTATAGGCCGTAAGGATGAGCAGTTCTTC. The full variable domain, in which reference TRBV7-8 and TRBJ2-1 provide the parts outside the CDR3, is GAGVSQSPRYKVAKRGQDVALRCDPISGHVSLFWYQQALGQGPEFLTYFQNEAQLDKSGLPSDRFFAERPEGSVSTLKIQRTQQEDSAVYLCASSPTIGRKDEQFFGPGTRLTVL.

The rearrangement links TRBV29-1 to TRBJ1-2; D is unresolved. The CDR3 runs to 13 residues. V lost 7 bases and J 5 bases, leaving 17 bases between the germline ends. Germline values: CDR1 SQVTM, CDR2 ANQGSEA. CDR3 DNA sequence: TGCAGCGGTGACCCCTATGACGGGTATGGCTACACCTTC. Protein: CSGDPYDGYGYTF.

This clonotype was counted a single time. The gene calls are TRBV7-2 and TRBJ2-7; D gene ambiguous. The germline V gene has CDR1 SGHTA and CDR2 FQGNSA. The germline V and J ends were trimmed by 1 base and 5 bases, with 18 bases remaining between them. CDR3 length: 16 amino acids. CDR3: CASSLGLGGSGDEQYF. The CDR3 DNA follows: TGTGCCAGCAGCTTAGGGTTGGGCGGTTCGGGCGACGAGCAGTACTTC.

This sequence joins TRBV20-1 and TRBJ2-4, with TRBD1 identical over 11 bases. V gave up 0 bases and J gave up 6 bases; unmatched junction bases: 4. Germline CDR1 and CDR2: DFQATT and SNEGSKA (reference sequence). CDR3 length: 15 residues. The CDR3 region is CSAREKDRGPNIQYF. The CDR3 bases are TGCAGTGCTAGAGAAAAGGACAGGGGGCCAAACATTCAGTACTTC.

The sample holds many counts of this clonotype. The J gene is TRBJ2-5, the V gene TRBV20-1, with TRBD2 matching over 8 bases. This CDR3 region has 11 residues. The germline CDR1 and CDR2 sequences are DFQATT and SNEGSKA (reference sequence). In DNA, the CDR3 is TGCGGGGGACTAGTTCAAGAGACCCAGTACTTC. It codes for CGGLVQETQYF.

This clonotype was counted a few times. The V and J genes are TRBV10-3 and TRBJ2-7, with 9 bases that match TRBD1. CDR3 length: 13 amino acids. V lost 10 bases and J lost 3; bases outside the gene matches: 7. Germline V CDR1 and CDR2: ENHRY, SYGVKD. DNA of the CDR3: TGTGCCACCCAGGGACAGGGTATCTACGAGCAGTACTTC. It yields the protein CATQGQGIYEQYF.

This sequence joins TRBV28 and TRBJ2-7; 9 bases fit TRBD1. CDR1 MDHEN and CDR2 SYDVKM come from the germline V gene. The CDR3 consists of 15 residues. V gave up 5 bases and J gave up 0 bases; unmatched junction bases: 5. CDR3 nucleotides: TGTGCCAGCAGTGGGGACAGGGAGGCCTCCTACGAGCAGTACTTC. Protein sequence: CASSGDREASYEQYF.

The genes are TRBV7-8 and TRBJ2-2; D is unclear. V lost 6 bases, J lost 3 bases, and 5 bases lay in between. The CDR3 sequence is 12 residues long. Germline V gene sequence: CDR1 SGHVS, CDR2 FQNEAQ. CDR3 nucleotide sequence: TGTGCCAGCAGTATGGACACCGGGGAGCTGTTTTTT. It yields the protein CASSMDTGELFF.

The rearrangement links TRBV10-3 to TRBJ2-1; maybe TRBD1 (6 bases). Judging by the DNA end, TRBJ2-7 fits better; the J call may be wrong. Germline assignment: CDR1 ENHRY and CDR2 SYGVKD. CDR3 length: 12 residues. For the CDR3, the DNA is TGTGCCACGACGACAGGCGCCTACGAGCAGTACTTC. Amino acid sequence: CATTTGAYEQYF.

This clonotype came up a few times. The V call is TRBV9, the J call TRBJ2-3; 8 nucleotides align to TRBD2. V gave up 4 bases and J gave up 2 bases; unmatched junction bases: 12. The CDR3 totals 17 residues. CDR1 and CDR2 (germline): SGDLS, YYNGEE. The CDR3 region is CASSRGGTLVPTDTQYF. Here the CDR3 DNA reads TGTGCCAGCAGCCGGGGGGGGACTCTAGTACCCACAGATACGCAGTATTTT.

This rearrangement joins TRBV4-3 to TRBJ1-2; D not certain. The CDR3 runs 15 residues. Germline V gene lookup returns CDR1 LGHNA and CDR2 YSLEER. V lost 0 bases and J lost 7, with 15 bases in between. The CDR3 region is CASSQDRFTASGYTF. The CDR3 DNA reads as TGCGCCAGCAGCCAAGATAGGTTCACAGCCTCTGGCTACACCTTC.

The chain recombines TRBV4-3 with TRBJ1-2, with D tentatively TRBD1 (5 bases). Germline V gene sequence: CDR1 LGHNA, CDR2 YSLEER. The CDR3 is 13 amino acids. The V and J ends lost 10 bases and 1 base respectively, with 13 bases between them. The CDR3 here is CAKGPEGNYGYTF. The CDR3 DNA follows: TGCGCCAAGGGGCCGGAGGGTAACTATGGCTACACCTTC.

The chain recombines TRBV5-1 with TRBJ2-6; D may be TRBD1 (5 bases). The V end was cut by 0 bases, the J end by 3 bases, with 10 bases between. Germline lookup yields CDR1 SGHRS and CDR2 YFSETQ. The CDR3 is made up of 16 amino acids. CDR3 residues: CASSLVVGLGANVLTF. DNA for the CDR3: TGCGCCAGCAGCTTGGTCGTGGGGCTTGGGGCCAACGTCCTGACTTTC.

The chain combines TRBV18 with TRBJ2-3; TRBD2 might be the D (5 bases). V was cut by 2 bases and J by 4 bases, with 13 bases left in between. The CDR3 is made up of 15 amino acids. CDR1 and CDR2 from the germline V gene are KGHSH and LQKENI. CDR3 DNA sequence: TGTGCCAGCTCACCAATCGGGGTCGGGTCAGATACGCAGTATTTT. It specifies CASSPIGVGSDTQYF.